The rows below give T cell receptor beta chains drawn from one sample of a study of T cells in localized non-small cell lung cancer. Assay: immunoSEQ multiplex PCR; the TCRdb copy retains only in-frame clones and omits some. The sample carries about 40,000 clones, about four fifths recorded once. The sample in question was peripheral blood mononuclear cells, obtained before any cancer treatment. All receptors derive from an older male donor with stage II lung adenocarcinoma. Both conserved end residues are part of each CDR3. Fields, in order: V gene, clone size, J gene, D gene, CDR3 DNA, CDR3 protein. D genes are given only for firm matches. Only part of the rows carry a size: once, few, many, or a class if the clone is expanded.

>TRBV7-6|few|TRBJ2-2|.
TGTGCCAGCAGCTTTCTAGGGACACAGGCGAACACCGGGGAGCTGTTTTTT
CASSFLGTQANTGELFF
>TRBV30|.|TRBJ1-1|.
TGTGCCTGGAGTGGAACAAACACAGATATTAAAGCTTTCTTT
CAWSGTNTDIKAFF
>TRBV5-6|.|TRBJ1-6|TRBD1
TGTGCCAGCAGCAGGCTACAGGGGAATCCACCCCTCCACTTT
CASSRLQGNPPLHF
>TRBV5-1|.|TRBJ2-1|TRBD1
TGCGCCAGCAGCTTGGAAAGGGCAGGGGGACCCAATGAGCAGTTCTTC
CASSLERAGGPNEQFF
>TRBV28|.|TRBJ2-6|.
TGTGCCAGCGGTTCTAACGGAGGCGGGGCCAACGTCCTGACTTTC
CASGSNGGGANVLTF
>TRBV28|.|TRBJ2-7|TRBD1
TGTGCCAGCAGTAGGGACAGGGCACCCTACGAGCAGTACTTC
CASSRDRAPYEQYF
>TRBV19|.|TRBJ1-1|.
TGTGCCAGTAGTAAGGGCGCCCGGGTCACTGAAGCTTTCTTT
CASSKGARVTEAFF
>TRBV27|.|TRBJ2-7|TRBD2
TGTGCCAGCAGTCCGAGGACTAGCGGCTACGAGCAGTACTTC
CASSPRTSGYEQYF
>TRBV7-2|.|TRBJ2-3|TRBD2
TGTGCCAGCAGCTTAGAGCGGGAGGACAAAGATACGCAGTATTTT
CASSLEREDKDTQYF
>TRBV6-1|.|TRBJ2-3|.
TGTGCCAGCAGTTTAGAAGTAGCAGATACGCAGTATTTT
CASSLEVADTQYF
>TRBV27|.|TRBJ2-7|.
TGTGCCAGCAGTTTAATGGGGTTCGGCGAGCAGTACTTC
CASSLMGFGEQYF
>TRBV19|.|TRBJ2-1|TRBD2
TGTGCCAGTAGTAGAGGCGCTAGCGGGAGGGTTTCACCTTACAATGAGCAGTTCTTC
CASSRGASGRVSPYNEQFF
>TRBV5-6|.|TRBJ2-7|.
TGTGCCAGCAGCTTGGGGTTAGCGGTCACCTACGAGCAGTACTTC
CASSLGLAVTYEQYF
>TRBV18|.|TRBJ1-4|.
TGTGCCAGCTCACGGGGTCTTAATGAAAAACTGTTTTTT
CASSRGLNEKLFF
>TRBV19|.|TRBJ1-2|.
TGTGCCAGTACCCCCTGGTGGACAGACGACTATGGCTACACCTTC
CASTPWWTDDYGYTF
>TRBV5-6|.|TRBJ2-5|TRBD2
TGTGCCAGCAGCCAACTAGCGGGGAAAGAGACCCAGTACTTC
CASSQLAGKETQYF
>TRBV7-2|.|TRBJ1-1|.
TGTGCCAGCAGCTTACGACAGAAGCTAGAAGCTTTCTTT
CASSLRQKLEAFF
>TRBV2|few|TRBJ2-3|.
TGTGCCAGCACAGGGGTTGGCACAGATACGCAGTATTTT
CASTGVGTDTQYF
>TRBV7-3|.|TRBJ1-1|.
TGTGCCAGCAGCTTAACGCAGAACACTGAAGCTTTCTTT
CASSLTQNTEAFF
>TRBV7-2|.|TRBJ2-7|.
TGTGCCAGCAGCTCCACGGTAGGGCCGTACGAGCAGTACTTC
CASSSTVGPYEQYF
>TRBV7-2|.|TRBJ1-2|.
TGTGCCAGCAGCTTATCAACATTCTATGGCTACACCTTC
CASSLSTFYGYTF
>TRBV6-5|.|TRBJ2-7|TRBD2
TGTGCCAGCAGTTTCCTAGCGGGTGCCTACGAGCAGTACTTC
CASSFLAGAYEQYF
>TRBV5-1|.|TRBJ2-2|.
TGCGCCAGCAACCTAAACACCGGGGAGCTGTTTTTT
CASNLNTGELFF
>TRBV14|.|TRBJ2-1|TRBD2
TGTGCCAGCAGCCCCCGGACTAGCGGGGGGACGTACAATGAGCAGTTCTTC
CASSPRTSGGTYNEQFF
>TRBV11-2|.|TRBJ1-5|.
TGTGCCAGCAGCTTAGATATGACTACACCTAAGCATTTT
CASSLDMTTPKHF
>TRBV2|.|TRBJ2-7|TRBD2
TGTGCCAGCCGGCGGGAGGTGAGGAACGAGCAGTACTTC
CASRREVRNEQYF
>TRBV28|.|TRBJ1-2|.
TGTGCCAGCCGGGTGGGGACTAACTATGGCTACACCTTC
CASRVGTNYGYTF
>TRBV27|.|TRBJ2-3|.
TGTGCCAGCAGTTTAATCGGAGATACGCAGTATTTT
CASSLIGDTQYF
>TRBV19|.|TRBJ2-7|.
TGTGCCAGTAGTATCCCAGGGATCTACGAGCAGTACTTC
CASSIPGIYEQYF
>TRBV14|.|TRBJ1-1|.
TGTGCCAGCAGCCAAGATCAGGGGTGGGCGAACACTGAAGCTTTCTTT
CASSQDQGWANTEAFF
>TRBV2|once|TRBJ1-2|.
TGTGCCAGCAGCTCTTCCCGAGGGGGGAGGAATGGCTACACCTTC
CASSSSRGGRNGYTF
>TRBV30|.|TRBJ1-3|.
TGTGCCTGGAGTTACAGCCCTGGAAACACCATATATTTT
CAWSYSPGNTIYF
>TRBV28|.|TRBJ2-3|.
TGTGCCAGCATAGGAGGGATCGGCACAGATACGCAGTATTTT
CASIGGIGTDTQYF
>TRBV6-5|.|TRBJ2-7|.
TGTGCCAGCAGTCCAGGGAGTCCCTACGAGCAGTACTTC
CASSPGSPYEQYF
>TRBV19|few|TRBJ2-3|.
TGTGCCAGTAGCCCTCAGTTAGTAGATACGCAGTATTTT
CASSPQLVDTQYF
>TRBV28|.|TRBJ2-5|.
TGTGCCAGCAGTTGGGCCGGAGAAGAGACCCAGTACTTC
CASSWAGEETQYF
>TRBV5-1|.|TRBJ1-1|.
TGCGCCAGCTGCCCCGGGACACCGAACACTGAAGCTTTCTTT
CASCPGTPNTEAFF
>TRBV29-1|once|TRBJ1-3|.
TGCAGCGTTGATGGTGGGGCTGGAAACACCATATATTTT
CSVDGGAGNTIYF
>TRBV19|.|TRBJ2-2|.
TGTGCCAGTAGTATAAGCCAGGACACCGGGGAGCTGTTTTTT
CASSISQDTGELFF
>TRBV5-6|.|TRBJ2-2|.
TGTGCCAGCAGCTTGCCCCAACAGGGCCTATCAAACACCGGGGAGCTGTTTTTT
CASSLPQQGLSNTGELFF
>TRBV7-2|few|TRBJ1-2|TRBD1
TGTGCCAGCAGCCTCCGGGACAGACTTAACTATGGCTACACCTTC
CASSLRDRLNYGYTF
>TRBV7-8|.|TRBJ2-3|TRBD2
TGTGCCAGCAGCTTAGTGGGCGGGAGGTCCACAGATACGCAGTATTTT
CASSLVGGRSTDTQYF
>TRBV7-2|.|TRBJ1-1|.
TGTGCCAGCAGCTTACGGGGGGAGGCTGAAGCTTTCTTT
CASSLRGEAEAFF
>TRBV6-6|.|TRBJ2-3|.
TGTGCCAGCAGGGTCAGAAGGGAGAGCACAGATACGCAGTATTTT
CASRVRRESTDTQYF
>TRBV2|.|TRBJ2-7|TRBD1
TGTGCCAGCAGTGAAGCCCTCCGGGACAGCGAGCAGTACTTC
CASSEALRDSEQYF
>TRBV28|once|TRBJ2-5|.
TGTGCCAGCAGTTACTTCCAGACCCAGTACTTC
CASSYFQTQYF
>TRBV6-1|.|TRBJ2-2|TRBD1
TGTGCCAGCAGATTGGACAGGGACACCGGGGAGCTGTTTTTT
CASRLDRDTGELFF
>TRBV11-2|.|TRBJ1-5|.
TGTGCCAGCAGCACGACCTTAAATCAGCCCCAGCATTTT
CASSTTLNQPQHF